The clone carrying this T cell receptor beta chain came up a few times. TCRdb processed the 5' RACE reads anew with MiXCR; each CDR3 protein has one entry. Among 120,000 or so distinct CDR3 sequences listed, 7.2% were seen once. The CDR3 consists of 12 residues. Trimming removed 1 base at V and 13 bases at J, with 11 bases between. The V gene's germline CDR1 is SGHTA and CDR2 FQGNSA. The data derive from a study of T cells after yellow fever vaccination. This receptor was obtained from a man between 18 and 35 years old who received the YFV17D yellow fever vaccine. Specimen: CD4+ T cells sorted from PBMCs, collected 35 to 50 days after the first yellow fever vaccination. The chain links TRBV7-2 to TRBJ2-1; a weak D match, TRBD2 (5 bases). The CDR3 spells CASSLEYGIQFF. CDR3 nucleotides: TGTGCCAGCAGCTTAGAGTACGGGATTCAGTTCTTC.